This TCR beta chain was recovered during a study of T cell responses to AZD1222 COVID-19 vaccine. Repertoires were generated with immunoSEQ multiplex PCR, while TCRdb's copy carries only in-frame clones and drops some. The sample lists about 170,000 clones; 90% were seen once. Germline CDR1 and CDR2: MNHEY and SVGAGI. The ends were cut back, 0 bases at V and 1 base at J, with 12 bases in the middle. The CDR3 extends over 16 amino acids. The count of this clone is one. Antigen: not known. General study findings and limits: Unmutated variant regions reportedly attract nearly half of all spike-specific TCRs.

This receptor was obtained from an adult in good health. Sequencing used peripheral blood, obtained on day 0 of AZD1222 vaccination. The chain carries TRBV6-5 and TRBJ1-2; D is perhaps TRBD1 (5 bases). In nucleotides, the CDR3 is TGTGCCAGCAGTTACTCGATGCAGGGACTTAACTATGGCTACACCTTC. Translation gives CASSYSMQGLNYGYTF.